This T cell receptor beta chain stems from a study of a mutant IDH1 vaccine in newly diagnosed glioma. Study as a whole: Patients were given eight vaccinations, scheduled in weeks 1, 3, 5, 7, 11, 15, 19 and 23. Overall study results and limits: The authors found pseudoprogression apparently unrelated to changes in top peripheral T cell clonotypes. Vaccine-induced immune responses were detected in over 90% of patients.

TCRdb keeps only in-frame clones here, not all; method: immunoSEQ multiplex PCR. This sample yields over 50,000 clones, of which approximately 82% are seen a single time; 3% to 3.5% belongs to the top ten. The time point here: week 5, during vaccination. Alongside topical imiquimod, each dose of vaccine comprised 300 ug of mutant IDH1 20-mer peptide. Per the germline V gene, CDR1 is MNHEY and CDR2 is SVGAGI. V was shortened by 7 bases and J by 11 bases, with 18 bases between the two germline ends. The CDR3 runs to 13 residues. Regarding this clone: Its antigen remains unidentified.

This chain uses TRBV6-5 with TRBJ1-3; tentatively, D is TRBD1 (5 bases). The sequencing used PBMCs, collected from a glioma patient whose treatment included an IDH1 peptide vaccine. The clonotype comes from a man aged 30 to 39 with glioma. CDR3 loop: CASTHRRRGAIYF. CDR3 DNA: TGTGCCAGCACCCACAGGAGGAGAGGTGCCATATATTTT.